A selection of T cell receptor beta chains follows, all from one sample in a study of cytomegalovirus exposure and HLA in healthy donors. Here immunoSEQ multiplex PCR was the method, and the copy in TCRdb shows in-frame clones only, minus some. The data contain 160,000 or so clones, roughly 85% of them singletons. Input material: PBMCs. These receptors originate from a male donor in good health and CMV-seropositive. The CDR3 runs from the conserved cysteine through the conserved F or W. A D gene is named only where the DNA matches it firmly. The listing skips clone size in some rows; elsewhere it reads once, few, many or a size class.

v_call	j_call	clone_size	d_call	cdr3_nt	cdr3_aa
TRBV19	TRBJ2-5	NA	TRBD1	TGTGCCAGTAGTTCGATACAGGGGAATGGGGAGACCCAGTACTTC	CASSSIQGNGETQYF
TRBV6-1	TRBJ2-5	NA	NA	TGTGCCAGCAGTGAAAAGCCATACCAAGAGACCCAGTACTTC	CASSEKPYQETQYF
TRBV7-2	TRBJ1-2	NA	TRBD1	TGTGCCAGCAGCCAGCAATTCGACAGGGTCTATGGCTACACCTTC	CASSQQFDRVYGYTF
TRBV15	TRBJ2-1	NA	NA	TGTGCCACCAGCAGAGATCGGGGTGAGCAGTTCTTC	CATSRDRGEQFF
TRBV15	TRBJ2-1	once	NA	TGTGCCACCAGCAGATTTCAGGGAGGTGAGCAGTTCTTC	CATSRFQGGEQFF
TRBV27	TRBJ2-6	NA	TRBD2	TGTGCCAGCAGTTTATATTCACTAGCGGGAGTTTCGGGGGCCAACGTCCTGACTTTC	CASSLYSLAGVSGANVLTF
TRBV7-2	TRBJ2-1	NA	NA	TGTGCCAGCAGCTTCGACGGGAGCTACAATGAGCAGTTCTTC	CASSFDGSYNEQFF
TRBV9	TRBJ2-2	NA	NA	TGTGCCAGCAGCACAGGAGGGGGCGCGGACACCGGGGAGCTGTTTTTT	CASSTGGGADTGELFF
TRBV6-4	TRBJ2-2	NA	NA	TGTGCCAGCAGTTCTACAGGGAACACCGGGGAGCTGTTTTTT	CASSSTGNTGELFF
TRBV7-2	TRBJ2-1	NA	TRBD1	TGTGCCAGCTCCACACAGGGGGTTTCCTACAATGAGCAGTTCTTC	CASSTQGVSYNEQFF
TRBV9	TRBJ1-2	NA	NA	TGTGCCAGCAGCGTACGGAGGGACGGCGGTTCCTATGGCTACACCTTC	CASSVRRDGGSYGYTF
TRBV28	TRBJ2-2	NA	NA	TGTGCCAGCAGTCGGCAGGGCATCACCGGGGAGCTGTTTTTT	CASSRQGITGELFF
TRBV7-9	TRBJ1-2	NA	NA	TGTGCCAGCAGCTTAGCTGACAGCCTCTATGGCTACACCTTC	CASSLADSLYGYTF
TRBV6-1	TRBJ1-1	NA	NA	TGTGCCACCGAAGGACAGCATGAAGCTTTCTTT	CATEGQHEAFF
TRBV29-1	TRBJ2-5	once	TRBD2	TGCAGCGTCGGACTAGCGGGGCCACAAGAGACCCAGTACTTC	CSVGLAGPQETQYF
TRBV5-1	TRBJ2-5	NA	TRBD2	TGCGCCAGCAAAGCGGGGAACTCTCCTTTGGGGATCCAGTACTTC	CASKAGNSPLGIQYF
TRBV6-1	TRBJ2-3	NA	TRBD2	TGTGCCAGCAGTGAAGGGGTAACGGGGGGGCCGGATACGCAGTATTTT	CASSEGVTGGPDTQYF
TRBV27	TRBJ2-7	NA	TRBD1	TGTGCCAGCAGTCTACAGGGGTGGTGGGACGAGCAGTACTTC	CASSLQGWWDEQYF
TRBV18	TRBJ1-5	NA	NA	TGTGCCAGCTCATCGGACACAAATCAGCCCCAGCATTTT	CASSSDTNQPQHF
TRBV7-2	TRBJ2-7	few	TRBD2	TGTGCCAGCAGCTTATACGGGAGGGGGTACGAGCAGTACTTC	CASSLYGRGYEQYF
TRBV7-8	TRBJ2-2	NA	NA	TGTGCCAGCAGCGCCCGATCATGGGCAACTACCGGGGAGCTGTTTTTT	CASSARSWATTGELFF
TRBV9	TRBJ1-2	NA	NA	TGTGCCAGCAAGTCCGGGGGCTACACCTTC	CASKSGGYTF
TRBV15	TRBJ2-2	NA	NA	TGTGCCACCAGCAGAGAGCCAGACACCGGGGAGCTGTTTTTT	CATSREPDTGELFF
TRBV5-1	TRBJ2-2	NA	NA	TGCGCCAGCAGCTATCGGGAGGGGGCAAAGACCGGGGAGCTGTTTTTT	CASSYREGAKTGELFF
TRBV9	TRBJ1-3	NA	NA	TGTGCCAGCAGCTTACGGGACAATCCACTTGAGAACACCATATATTTT	CASSLRDNPLENTIYF
TRBV28	TRBJ2-5	NA	NA	TGTGCCAGCAGCCCGCGGGAGACCCAGTACTTC	CASSPRETQYF
TRBV7-9	TRBJ1-6	NA	NA	TGTGCCAGCAGCCCCGGGAGCGGGAATAATTCACCCCTCCACTTT	CASSPGSGNNSPLHF
TRBV7-9	TRBJ2-7	NA	TRBD1	TGTGCCAGCAGCGGCCCGGGACAGGGGGCGCTGACCCGCTACGAGCAGTACTTC	CASSGPGQGALTRYEQYF
TRBV28	TRBJ2-4	NA	NA	TGCGTGGTTGGAGGCCTAGCCAAAAACATTCAGTACTTC	CVVGGLAKNIQYF
TRBV30	TRBJ2-3	NA	NA	TGTGCCTGGAGAGACATGATCACAGATACGCAGTATTTT	CAWRDMITDTQYF
TRBV30	TRBJ2-1	NA	NA	TGTGCCTGGAGTCAGGGGTCTAGGGTGCCGTACAATGAGCAGTTCTTC	CAWSQGSRVPYNEQFF
TRBV5-5	TRBJ1-1	NA	NA	TGTGCCAGCAGCTTGGGACTCCTGAACACTGAAGCTTTCTTT	CASSLGLLNTEAFF
TRBV9	TRBJ2-1	NA	NA	TGTGCCAGCAGCGTAGGCCCTGGGCTGTCCAATGAGCAGTTCTTC	CASSVGPGLSNEQFF
TRBV18	TRBJ2-2	NA	NA	TGTGCCAGCTCACCAAGAGTGGGGGGTGACACCGGGGAGCTGTTTTTT	CASSPRVGGDTGELFF
TRBV9	TRBJ1-1	NA	NA	TGTGCCAGCAGCGTAGCCAAGGGGACTGAAGCTTTCTTT	CASSVAKGTEAFF
TRBV28	TRBJ1-1	NA	TRBD1	TGTGCCAGCAGTATCCCGACAGGGTGGAACACTGAAGCTTTCTTT	CASSIPTGWNTEAFF
TRBV19	TRBJ2-2	NA	TRBD1	TGTGCCACCACCGGACAGGGGGGATATACCGGGGAGCTGTTTTTT	CATTGQGGYTGELFF
TRBV9	TRBJ1-2	NA	NA	TGTGCCAGCAGCGTAGGCAGTGAACCTAACTATGGCTACACCTTC	CASSVGSEPNYGYTF
TRBV2	TRBJ1-5	NA	NA	TGTGCCAGCAGTGAGGGCGGGGGTGGCAATCAGCCCCAGCATTTT	CASSEGGGGNQPQHF
TRBV4-1	TRBJ1-4	NA	NA	TGCGCCAGCAGCCAAGATGGAGGGAATGAAAAACTGTTTTTT	CASSQDGGNEKLFF
TRBV2	TRBJ2-3	NA	NA	TGTGCCAGCAGCAGACTACCAGATACGCAGTATTTT	CASSRLPDTQYF
TRBV19	TRBJ2-1	NA	TRBD2	TGTGCCAGTAGTATCATGGCGGGGGACCCTCATGAGCAGTTCTTC	CASSIMAGDPHEQFF